These 20 T cell receptor beta chains were all obtained from the same sample, sequenced in a study of shared clonotypes between healthy human individuals. Naive-designated CD8 cells lacked CD45RO, were positively enriched for CCR7, and omitted terminally differentiated effector memory CD45RA+ cells. Clones were sequenced by immunoSEQ multiplex PCR, and TCRdb holds only the in-frame ones, with some missing. The top ten clones hold 0.9% to 1.5% of a sample with about 2 million clones, 85% to 95% of them seen once. The sequencing input was naive CD8+ T cells sorted from blood. The receptors were sampled from a man younger than 35 in good health.

The chain couples TRBV29-1 to TRBJ2-7; D may be TRBD1 or TRBD2 (5 bases each). V lost 3 bases to trimming and J lost 2 bases, with 11 bases between them. This CDR3 is built from 13 residues. Germline V CDR1 and CDR2: SQVTM, ANQGSEA. Here the CDR3 DNA reads TGCAGCGTTGATGGCCGGGACCCCTACGAGCAGTACTTC. Amino acids: CSVDGRDPYEQYF.

The V gene is TRBV4-1, the J gene TRBJ2-4; D is unclear. The CDR3 contains 17 residues. CDR1 MGHRA and CDR2 YSYEKL come from the germline V gene. The germline V and J ends were trimmed by 4 bases and 0 bases, with 16 bases remaining between them. The CDR3 protein is CASSLHRLDLAKNIQYF. For the CDR3, the DNA is TGCGCCAGCAGCCTCCATCGACTGGATCTAGCCAAAAACATTCAGTACTTC.

This chain links TRBV5-1 with TRBJ2-1; 12 bases are a match to TRBD2. V trimming: 4 bases; J trimming: 0 bases; junction bases outside the gene matches: 8. CDR1 and CDR2 (germline): SGHRS, YFSETQ. The CDR3 sequence is 18 residues long. CDR3 residues: CASSPGLAGSSSYNEQFF. The CDR3 region has the DNA TGCGCCAGCAGCCCGGGACTAGCGGGTTCAAGCTCCTACAATGAGCAGTTCTTC.

The rearrangement links TRBV9 to TRBJ2-1, with TRBD2 matching 11 bases. J gave up 5 bases and V 5 bases, and 0 bases lay outside the gene matches. The germline CDR1 and CDR2 sequences are SGDLS and YYNGEE. CDR3 length: 13 amino acids. For the CDR3, the DNA is TGTGCCAGCAGACTAGCGGGGGACAATGAGCAGTTCTTC. Encoded protein: CASRLAGDNEQFF.

The chain employs TRBV28 and TRBJ2-1; D unclear. This CDR3 contains 13 residues. Looked up from germline, CDR1 is MDHEN and CDR2 is SYDVKM. The ends were cut back, 5 bases at V and 7 bases at J, with 12 bases in the middle. CDR3 nucleotides: TGTGCCAGCAGTAATATGGGGTGGAATGAGCAGTTCTTC. Amino acids: CASSNMGWNEQFF.

To note about this clone: The sample has other DNA sequences that encode this CDR3 too. The chain joins TRBV27 to TRBJ2-2; 8 nucleotides agree with TRBD1. Germline V lookup: CDR1 MNHEY, CDR2 SMNVEV (reference sequence). Unmatched junction bases numbered 5, after V lost 6 bases and J lost 5 bases. The CDR3 is made up of 14 amino acids. CDR3 region: CASRQGAGTGELFF. CDR3 bases: TGTGCCAGCAGGCAGGGGGCGGGAACCGGGGAGCTGTTTTTT.

The rearrangement uses TRBV5-4 and TRBJ1-1; 11 nucleotides line up with TRBD1. Germline assignment: CDR1 SGHNT and CDR2 YYREEE (reference sequence). The length of the CDR3 is 18 residues. The junction had 11 bases not matched to a gene; V was cut back by 4 bases and J by 0 bases. In nucleotides, the CDR3 is TGTGCCAGCAGCCCGTTCCGGGACAGGGGGGAACTGAACACTGAAGCTTTCTTT. Protein: CASSPFRDRGELNTEAFF.

The CDR3 loop reads CASRLAGGFQETQYF. As DNA, the CDR3 is TGTGCCAGCAGACTAGCGGGGGGCTTCCAAGAGACCCAGTACTTC. The chain recombines TRBV27 with TRBJ2-5, with TRBD2 identical over 12 bases. The V and J ends lost 6 bases and 1 base, in that order; junction bases with no gene match: 3. Per the germline V gene, CDR1 is MNHEY and CDR2 is SMNVEV (reference sequence). The CDR3 runs 15 residues.

The chain recombines TRBV28 with TRBJ1-1; possibly TRBD1 for D (6 bases). Looked up from germline, CDR1 is MDHEN and CDR2 is SYDVKM. This CDR3 spans 16 amino acids. V was cut by 1 base and J by 0 bases, with 12 bases left in between. CDR3 sequence (DNA): TGTGCCAGCAGTTTATTCAGGGGCCGCATGAACACTGAAGCTTTCTTT. Residues: CASSLFRGRMNTEAFF.

The chain joins TRBV10-2 to TRBJ2-5; a weak D match, TRBD1 (5 bases). From germline, CDR1 is WSHSY and CDR2 SAAADI. The CDR3 sequence is 12 residues long. In nucleotides, the CDR3 is TGCCCTGGCAGGGCGCCCCAAGAGACCCAGTACTTC. This sequence encodes CPGRAPQETQYF.

J is TRBJ2-2 and V is TRBV18, with 8 bases that match TRBD1. The CDR3 length is 16 residues. Trimming cost V 1 base and J 1 base; bases outside gene matches: 2. Germline loops: CDR1 KGHSH, CDR2 LQKENI. CDR3 amino acids: CASSPQDRVNTGELFF. The DNA of the CDR3 is TGTGCCAGCTCACCACAGGACAGGGTGAACACCGGGGAGCTGTTTTTT.

CDR3 in amino acids: CASSLGQGGGNYEQYF. In DNA form, the CDR3 reads TGTGCCAGCAGCTTAGGACAGGGCGGGGGGAACTACGAGCAGTACTTC. This rearrangement joins TRBV7-6 to TRBJ2-7; a possible D gene is TRBD2 (8 bases). The ends were cut back, 1 base at V and 3 bases at J, with 16 bases in the middle. The CDR3 runs to 16 residues. Per the germline V gene, CDR1 is SGHVS and CDR2 is FNYEAQ.

The chain carries TRBV28 and TRBJ1-1, with unresolved D. V was shortened by 5 bases and J by 1 base, with 8 bases between the two germline ends. This CDR3 contains 13 residues. The germline CDR1 and CDR2 sequences are MDHEN and SYDVKM. The CDR3 is CASSPRTNTEAFF. DNA for the CDR3: TGTGCCAGCAGTCCGAGGACGAACACTGAAGCTTTCTTT.

V and J are TRBV27 and TRBJ2-7; TRBD1 matches 7 bases. After removal of 2 bases from V and 1 base from J, the junction contained 11 bases not matched to a gene. Germline CDR1 reads MNHEY; CDR2 reads SMNVEV (reference sequence). The CDR3 loop spans 17 amino acids. The CDR3 protein is CASSLAFRTGPSYEQYF. DNA for the CDR3: TGTGCCAGCAGTTTAGCTTTCAGGACAGGACCTTCCTACGAGCAGTACTTC.

V gene TRBV7-2 combines with J gene TRBJ2-7, with D tentatively TRBD2 (5 bases). Germline-derived CDR1 and CDR2 are SGHTA and FQGNSA. Trimming removed 5 bases at V and 3 bases at J, with 17 bases between. The length of the CDR3 is 15 residues. The CDR3: CASSPFTGSGYEQYF. CDR3 bases: TGTGCCAGCAGCCCCTTCACGGGGAGCGGCTACGAGCAGTACTTC.

This clone was seen a single time. The chain employs TRBV7-2 and TRBJ2-5, with no clear D. Trimming cost V 2 bases and J 1 base, with 8 bases left between them. CDR1 is SGHTA, CDR2 FQGNSA, per germline. The CDR3 covers 14 residues. This CDR3 is CASSLSRSQETQYF. CDR3 sequence (DNA): TGTGCCAGCAGCTTATCTAGGTCCCAAGAGACCCAGTACTTC. Complete variable domain (other parts from reference TRBV7-2 and TRBJ2-5): GAGVSQSPSNKVTEKGKDVELRCDPISGHTALYWYRQSLGQGLEFLIYFQGNSAPDKSGLPSDRFSAERTGGSVSTLTIQRTQQEDSAVYLCASSLSRSQETQYFGPGTRLLVL.

V is TRBV4-1 and J is TRBJ2-2, with unresolved D. Germline values: CDR1 MGHRA, CDR2 YSYEKL. Deletions cut 1 base from V and 3 bases from J, with 6 bases between. CDR3 size: 14 residues. The CDR3 loop reads CASSQGLDTGELFF. In DNA form, the CDR3 reads TGCGCCAGCAGCCAAGGCTTAGACACCGGGGAGCTGTTTTTT.

This chain uses TRBV7-9 with TRBJ2-1; 7 nucleotides line up with TRBD1. J gave up 5 bases and V 3 bases, and 7 bases lay outside the gene matches. The CDR3 has 15 residues. Per the germline V gene, CDR1 is SEHNR and CDR2 is FQNEAQ (reference sequence). This CDR3 is CASSLRTGGHNEQFF. The CDR3 nucleotides read TGTGCCAGCAGCTTGAGGACAGGAGGACACAATGAGCAGTTCTTC.

Notes on this clone: Other DNA sequences from this sample encode an identical CDR3 as well. V gene TRBV7-9 combines with J gene TRBJ2-1; unclear D gene. This CDR3 is 13 amino acids long. V was trimmed by 1 base and J by 5 bases, leaving 6 bases between them. Germline V gene data show CDR1 as SEHNR and CDR2 as FQNEAQ (reference sequence). As DNA, the CDR3 is TGTGCCAGCAGCTTAGGACCAAACAATGAGCAGTTCTTC. Amino acid sequence: CASSLGPNNEQFF.

The V gene is TRBV27, the J gene TRBJ2-1; a weak D match, TRBD2 (5 bases). The CDR3 is 12 residues long. The germline V gene has CDR1 MNHEY and CDR2 SMNVEV (reference sequence). V was clipped by 10 bases and J by 4 bases, with 11 bases between them. The CDR3 protein is CAIRGLYNEQFF. CDR3 in DNA: TGTGCCATCAGAGGACTTTACAATGAGCAGTTCTTC.